The present T cell receptor (beta chain) was sequenced within a study of neurological immune-mediated disorders. The table lists this clonotype with many counts. What it binds is unknown. Study results and caveats: Multiple sclerosis was found to have the least TCR clonal expansion, below healthy controls, and HTLV-1-associated myelopathy the most.

The cDNA came from 5'RACE, which used 10-nucleotide random UMIs. TCRdb analysed the 5' RACE reads with MiXCR anew, one entry per CDR3 protein. The data contain roughly 62,000 distinct CDR3 sequences, over 10% of them singletons. Trimming shortened V by 4 bases and J by 0 bases, and 14 bases separated the two germline ends. This CDR3 is built from 15 residues. Germline-derived CDR1 and CDR2 are SGHKS and YYEKEE (reference sequence). This TCR was recovered from a man aged 55 to 70 in good health. Specimen: PBMCs. This sequence joins TRBV5-5 and TRBJ2-7, with D possibly being TRBD2 (5 bases). DNA for the CDR3: TGTGCCAGCAGCCTCGTCGAGGGAGACTCCTACGAGCAGTACTTC. Translating gives CASSLVEGDSYEQYF.